The rows below give T cell receptor beta chains drawn from one sample of a study of T cell responses to AZD1222 COVID-19 vaccine. Repertoires were generated with immunoSEQ multiplex PCR, while TCRdb's copy carries only in-frame clones and drops some. The repertoire holds about 150,000 clones, with approximately 90% as singletons. Sequencing was performed on peripheral blood, taken 28 days after the second AZD1222 dose. The receptors stem from an adult who received the AZD1222 COVID-19 vaccine. Both conserved end residues are part of each CDR3. Fields, in order: CDR3 protein, CDR3 DNA, J gene, D gene, V gene, clone size. A D gene is named only where the DNA matches it firmly. Clone size is shown for a subset of rows, as once, few, many or a class of expanded clone.

CASRTGTGILGNQPQHF,TGTGCCAGTAGAACCGGGACAGGGATCCTTGGCAATCAGCCCCAGCATTTT,TRBJ1-5,TRBD1,TRBV19,.
CAIWTESTDTQYF,TGTGCCATCTGGACGGAAAGCACAGATACGCAGTATTTT,TRBJ2-3,.,TRBV10-3,few
CASSQNYEQYF,TGTGCCAGCAGCCAAAACTACGAGCAGTACTTC,TRBJ2-7,.,TRBV2,.
CASSLAQDQPQHF,TGTGCCAGCAGCTTAGCGCAAGATCAGCCCCAGCATTTT,TRBJ1-5,.,TRBV7-7,.
CASREGGEAFF,TGCGCCAGCAGGGAGGGGGGTGAAGCTTTCTTT,TRBJ1-1,.,TRBV4-1,.
CASSGGQGNGYTF,TGTGCCAGCAGTGGAGGACAGGGGAATGGCTACACCTTC,TRBJ1-2,TRBD1,TRBV6-4,once
CSVERRTGPLNYGYTF,TGCAGCGTTGAAAGACGGACAGGGCCGTTGAACTATGGCTACACCTTC,TRBJ1-2,TRBD1,TRBV29-1,.
CAIREAQPDTQYF,TGTGCCATCCGTGAAGCCCAGCCAGATACGCAGTATTTT,TRBJ2-3,.,TRBV10-3,.
CASIGETEAFF,TGCGCCAGCATCGGGGAAACTGAAGCTTTCTTT,TRBJ1-1,.,TRBV5-1,.
CASSPAVLAVGNEQFF,TGCGCCAGCAGCCCTGCCGTCCTAGCGGTGGGAAATGAGCAGTTCTTC,TRBJ2-1,TRBD2,TRBV4-1,.
CASSRGQGGSQPQHF,TGTGCCAGCAGCCGAGGACAGGGGGGGTCCCAGCCCCAGCATTTT,TRBJ1-5,TRBD1,TRBV3-1/TRBV3-2,.
CASMGGVEGYTF,TGTGCGAGCATGGGGGGCGTTGAGGGCTACACCTTC,TRBJ1-2,.,TRBV6-5,.
CASSLGRMNQPQHF,TGTGCCAGCAGTTTGGGGAGGATGAATCAGCCCCAGCATTTT,TRBJ1-5,.,TRBV27,once
CASSPSGRAHEQFF,TGTGCCAGCAGCCCTAGCGGGAGGGCCCATGAGCAGTTCTTC,TRBJ2-1,TRBD2,TRBV11-2,.
CASSLRAFLQETQYF,TGCGCCAGCAGCTTGCGCGCGTTTCTCCAAGAGACCCAGTACTTC,TRBJ2-5,.,TRBV5-1,few
CAISESETLAEPVDTQYF,TGTGCCATCAGTGAGTCGGAAACCTTAGCGGAGCCGGTAGATACGCAGTATTTT,TRBJ2-3,.,TRBV10-3,.
CASSQRRGPGNTIYF,TGTGCCAGCAGCCAGCGCAGGGGGCCTGGAAACACCATATATTTT,TRBJ1-3,TRBD1,TRBV11-2,.
CASSLSLAGLAEQFF,TGCGCCAGCAGCTTGAGCCTAGCGGGATTGGCTGAGCAGTTCTTC,TRBJ2-1,TRBD2,TRBV5-1,.
CASSSGLADYNEQFF,TGTGCCAGCAGCTCGGGACTAGCGGACTACAATGAGCAGTTCTTC,TRBJ2-1,TRBD2,TRBV7-9,.
CASSLPAVQETQYF,TGCGCCAGCAGCTTGCCGGCAGTCCAAGAGACCCAGTACTTC,TRBJ2-5,.,TRBV5-1,.
CASSEGFTGELFF,TGTGCCAGCAGTGAGGGGTTCACCGGGGAGCTGTTTTTT,TRBJ2-2,.,TRBV6-1,.
CASSRQVANYGYTF,TGTGCCAGCAGTCGACAGGTAGCTAACTATGGCTACACCTTC,TRBJ1-2,.,TRBV2,.
CASSERSGSAYEQYF,TGTGCCAGCAGTGAAAGGAGCGGGAGCGCCTACGAGCAGTACTTC,TRBJ2-7,TRBD2,TRBV6-1,many
CASRGSRATNEKLFF,TGTGCCAGCAGGGGCAGTCGGGCGACTAATGAAAAACTGTTTTTT,TRBJ1-4,.,TRBV6-5,.
CASSQLVQGNEQFF,TGCGCCAGCAGCCAATTGGTACAAGGCAATGAGCAGTTCTTC,TRBJ2-1,.,TRBV4-1,.
CSVDPRLAGGPETQYF,TGCAGCGTTGACCCACGACTAGCGGGAGGGCCAGAGACCCAGTACTTC,TRBJ2-5,TRBD2,TRBV29-1,.
CAWKRSGNTIYF,TGTGCCTGGAAGAGATCTGGAAACACCATATATTTT,TRBJ1-3,.,TRBV30,.
CASSLLAGDNEQYF,TGTGCCAGCAGTTTGTTGGCGGGAGATAACGAGCAGTACTTC,TRBJ2-7,TRBD2,TRBV27,.
CASSYEAMNTEAFF,TGTGCCAGCAGTTACGAGGCAATGAACACTGAAGCTTTCTTT,TRBJ1-1,.,TRBV6-5,.
CASSLPSDNEQFF,TGTGCCAGCAGCTTACCTAGCGATAATGAGCAGTTCTTC,TRBJ2-1,.,TRBV7-9,.